This is a list of T cell receptor beta chains from one sample in a study of blood T cell repertoires in COVID-19. The assay was immunoSEQ multiplex PCR, and TCRdb's table has in-frame clones only and misses some. The table records about 170,000 clones, roughly 90% of them present only once. Source material: peripheral blood. All receptors come from a young man with COVID-19, enrolled during active disease. Both conserved end residues are part of each CDR3. The D gene is left open where the match is weak. Only part of the rows carry a size: once, few, many, or a class if the clone is expanded.

D: -
size: -
J: TRBJ1-1
V: TRBV11-2
CDR3: CASSLSVPGVTEAFF
DNA: TGTGCCAGCAGCTTAAGCGTCCCGGGGGTCACTGAAGCTTTCTTT

D: TRBD2
size: -
J: TRBJ2-1
V: TRBV6-6
CDR3: CASSLPFSGTSESSYNEQFF
DNA: TGTGCCAGCAGTCTACCATTCTCCGGGACTAGCGAGAGCTCCTACAATGAGCAGTTCTTC

D: -
size: -
J: TRBJ1-6
V: TRBV30
CDR3: CAWRQAYPGNSPLHF
DNA: TGTGCCTGGCGACAGGCCTATCCGGGTAATTCACCCCTCCACTTT

D: -
size: -
J: TRBJ1-2
V: TRBV25-1
CDR3: CASSEYISNYGYTF
DNA: TGTGCCAGCAGTGAATATATTTCTAACTATGGCTACACCTTC

D: -
size: -
J: TRBJ2-1
V: TRBV7-3
CDR3: CASSLKRGTVHINEQFF
DNA: TGTGCCAGCAGCTTAAAACGGGGGACTGTCCACATCAATGAGCAGTTCTTC

D: TRBD1
size: -
J: TRBJ2-7
V: TRBV3-1/TRBV3-2
CDR3: CASSHSIPGQGTFSSYEQYF
DNA: TGTGCCAGCAGCCATTCCATACCGGGACAGGGAACATTCAGCTCCTACGAGCAGTACTTC

D: TRBD1
size: -
J: TRBJ2-7
V: TRBV10-1
CDR3: CASREQGGEQYF
DNA: TGCGCCAGCAGGGAACAGGGGGGCGAGCAGTACTTC

D: -
size: -
J: TRBJ2-7
V: TRBV19
CDR3: CASSITRQTYEQYF
DNA: TGTGCCAGTAGTATAACGCGGCAAACCTACGAGCAGTACTTC

D: TRBD1
size: -
J: TRBJ1-6
V: TRBV20-1
CDR3: CSASRTGDYNSPLHF
DNA: TGCAGTGCTAGTAGGACAGGGGACTATAATTCACCCCTCCACTTT

D: -
size: few
J: TRBJ2-2
V: TRBV9
CDR3: CASSARGGVTGELFF
DNA: TGTGCCAGCAGCGCCCGAGGCGGGGTTACCGGGGAGCTGTTTTTT

D: -
size: -
J: TRBJ2-1
V: TRBV5-1
CDR3: CASSLSSSYNEQFF
DNA: TGCGCCAGCAGCTTGTCGAGCTCCTACAATGAGCAGTTCTTC

D: TRBD2
size: -
J: TRBJ2-1
V: TRBV5-1
CDR3: CASSSLPGGYNEQFF
DNA: TGCGCCAGCAGCTCCCTTCCGGGAGGTTACAATGAGCAGTTCTTC

D: -
size: once
J: TRBJ2-7
V: TRBV6-5
CDR3: CASSYSSSPYEQYF
DNA: TGTGCCAGCAGTTACTCCAGTTCTCCCTACGAGCAGTACTTC

D: -
size: -
J: TRBJ1-1
V: TRBV4-1
CDR3: CASSQLQGGTEAFF
DNA: TGCGCCAGCAGCCAACTGCAGGGCGGCACTGAAGCTTTCTTT

D: -
size: -
J: TRBJ2-5
V: TRBV29-1
CDR3: CSVEDPDSPTQETQYF
DNA: TGCAGCGTTGAAGATCCGGACAGTCCGACCCAAGAGACCCAGTACTTC

D: -
size: -
J: TRBJ2-7
V: TRBV9
CDR3: CASSAGSPYEQYF
DNA: TGTGCCAGCAGCGCCGGGTCCCCCTACGAGCAGTACTTC

D: -
size: -
J: TRBJ1-5
V: TRBV7-2
CDR3: CASSLYRANNQPQHF
DNA: TGTGCCAGCAGCTTATACAGGGCCAACAATCAGCCCCAGCATTTT

D: -
size: -
J: TRBJ2-2
V: TRBV19
CDR3: CASLTGMGSTGELFF
DNA: TGTGCCAGCTTAACAGGGATGGGAAGCACCGGGGAGCTGTTTTTT

D: TRBD1
size: -
J: TRBJ2-7
V: TRBV27
CDR3: CASSPLRDRVYEQYF
DNA: TGTGCCAGCAGTCCCCTCCGGGACAGGGTATACGAGCAGTACTTC

D: TRBD1
size: -
J: TRBJ2-7
V: TRBV18
CDR3: CASSPPNGTGYREQYF
DNA: TGTGCCAGCTCACCACCTAATGGGACAGGGTATCGGGAGCAGTACTTC

D: -
size: -
J: TRBJ2-1
V: TRBV18
CDR3: CASSPPWDFSLYDEQFF
DNA: TGTGCCAGCTCACCACCATGGGACTTTAGTCTTTACGATGAGCAGTTCTTC

D: -
size: -
J: TRBJ1-1
V: TRBV6-5
CDR3: CASSKHTENTEAFF
DNA: TGTGCCAGCAGTAAACACACAGAGAACACTGAAGCTTTCTTT